This TCR beta chain was found in a study of technical replicates of blood from several donors. V lost 2 bases to trimming and J lost 5 bases, with 5 bases between them. The CDR3 contains 12 residues. Looked up from germline, CDR1 is WSHSY and CDR2 is SAAADI. Sequencing used immunoSEQ multiplex PCR; TCRdb keeps in-frame clones, though not all of them. The data contain more than 90,000 clones, nearly 97% of them singletons. The rearrangement joins TRBV10-2 to TRBJ2-3, with D perhaps matching TRBD2 (5 bases). The sequencing input was T cells isolated from PBMCs. This TCR was sampled from a human donor in good health. The CDR3 reads CASSERGDTQYF. CDR3 bases: TGCGCCAGCAGTGAGCGGGGAGATACGCAGTATTTT.